A selection of T cell receptor beta chains follows, all from one sample in a study of response to subunit inactivated influenza vaccine. TCRdb called the RT-PCR reads again in MiXCR, with one record for every CDR3 protein. The table has about 700,000 distinct CDR3 sequences, about 15% seen once. The sample was PBMCs from blood, taken about 12 days after vaccination. All receptors derive from a middle-aged man who received an inactivated influenza vaccine. Both conserved end residues are part of each CDR3. The D gene is left open where the match is weak. Rows give clone size only sometimes, using once, few, many, or a class for an expanded clone.

abundance	d_gene	v_gene	j_gene	CDR3nt	CDR3aa
-	TRBD2	TRBV24-1	TRBJ2-5	TGTGCCACCAGTGACCCGGGGGGACCCCAAGAGACCCAGTACTTC	CATSDPGGPQETQYF
-	TRBD2	TRBV13	TRBJ2-5	TGTGCCAGCAGCCAAAAGGCTAGCGGGTTGTACCAAGAGACCCAGTACTTC	CASSQKASGLYQETQYF
-	TRBD2	TRBV20-1	TRBJ2-7	TGCAGTGCTAGAAGTGTCCTAGCGGGAGCCTACGAGCAGTACTTC	CSARSVLAGAYEQYF
few	TRBD1	TRBV4-3	TRBJ2-3	TGCGCCAGCAGCCAAGCCACCGGACAGGGGAAATACACAGATACGCAGTATTTT	CASSQATGQGKYTDTQYF
few	-	TRBV25-1	TRBJ1-5	TGTGCCAGCAGTGAAACAGGGAACAATCAGCCCCAGCATTTT	CASSETGNNQPQHF
-	TRBD1	TRBV28	TRBJ2-4	TGTGCCAGCAGTTTATATGGACAGGGGTCAGGAAACATTCAGTACTTC	CASSLYGQGSGNIQYF
-	-	TRBV25-1	TRBJ2-3	TGTGCCAGCAGTTACCCACTAGGACTGGACACAGATACGCAGTATTTT	CASSYPLGLDTDTQYF
few	-	TRBV21-1	TRBJ2-7	TGTGCCAGCAGCAGTACGAGATGGGACAGCTCCTACGAGCAGTACTTC	CASSSTRWDSSYEQYF
-	-	TRBV12-3/TRBV12-4	TRBJ2-5	TGTGCCAGCAGTTTTTACGGTTCTCAAGAGACCCAGTACTTC	CASSFYGSQETQYF
many	-	TRBV6-2/TRBV6-3	TRBJ2-7	TGTGCCAGCAGTTGGGGGGAGAACGAGCAGTACTTC	CASSWGENEQYF
few	-	TRBV6-1	TRBJ2-1	TGTGCCAGCAGTCCTGACACCTTTTTCGATGAGCAGTTCTTC	CASSPDTFFDEQFF
few	-	TRBV28	TRBJ2-1	TGTGCCAACTACCTCCCCTCTAGCTTCTCCTACAATGAGCAGTTCTTC	CANYLPSSFSYNEQFF
-	TRBD2	TRBV4-2	TRBJ2-3	TGTGCCAGCAGCCCAGGACTAGCGGGAAAAGATACGCAGTATTTT	CASSPGLAGKDTQYF
few	TRBD1	TRBV6-2/TRBV6-3	TRBJ2-5	TGTGCCAGCAGTTACCCCAGACAGGGACGGGAGACCCAGTACTTC	CASSYPRQGRETQYF
-	TRBD1	TRBV7-9	TRBJ2-7	TGTGCCAGCTCGGGACAGATGAGCTACGAGCAGTACTTC	CASSGQMSYEQYF
few	-	TRBV12-3/TRBV12-4	TRBJ2-7	TGTGCCAGCAGTTTAGGAGGGGCTGGGAACGAGCAGTACTTC	CASSLGGAGNEQYF
-	-	TRBV20-1	TRBJ2-7	TGCAGTGCTAGAGACCCGGTCGAGCAGTACTTC	CSARDPVEQYF
many	TRBD1	TRBV27	TRBJ2-7	TGTGCCAGCAGCTCCGGGACAGGTTACGAGCAGTACTTC	CASSSGTGYEQYF
many	TRBD2	TRBV12-3/TRBV12-4	TRBJ2-5	TGTGCCAGCAGCCAGACTAGCGGGGGGGCCGCTAAGACCCAGTACTTC	CASSQTSGGAAKTQYF
-	TRBD2	TRBV5-1	TRBJ2-3	TGCGCCAGCAGCTTGATAGCGGGTCCTCCACCAGTGACGCAGTATTTT	CASSLIAGPPPVTQYF
-	-	TRBV29-1	TRBJ1-1	TGCAGCGTTGAGGGGTTGGCGAACACTGAAGCTTTCTTT	CSVEGLANTEAFF
few	-	TRBV28	TRBJ1-2	TGTGCCAGCAGTTTATTTTACAGGGAAGCTAACTATGGCTACACCTTC	CASSLFYREANYGYTF
-	TRBD1	TRBV28	TRBJ1-5	TGTGCCAGCATCCCGACAGGGGGTCGTCAGCCCCAGCATTTT	CASIPTGGRQPQHF
-	-	TRBV20-1	TRBJ1-4	TGCAGTGCTAGTGCAGGGTACAAACTGTTTTTT	CSASAGYKLFF
-	TRBD1	TRBV10-2	TRBJ1-5	TGCGCCAGCAGTGACCCCGGACAGGGCGTTGAGCCCCAGCATTTT	CASSDPGQGVEPQHF
few	-	TRBV3-1	TRBJ2-7	TGTGCCAGCAGCCAAGGGAAAAGCTCCTACGAGCAGTACTTC	CASSQGKSSYEQYF
many	-	TRBV7-2	TRBJ2-3	TGTGCCAGCAGCCCGTATAGCGGCACAGATACGCAGTATTTT	CASSPYSGTDTQYF
few	TRBD2	TRBV15	TRBJ2-3	TGTGCCACCAGCAGAGATCCCAGCGGGAGTCCCCACCAGGATACGCAGTATTTT	CATSRDPSGSPHQDTQYF
-	-	TRBV12-3/TRBV12-4	TRBJ1-1	TGTGCCAGCAGTTTGACCTCTAGGGGTCCTTACACTGAAGCTTTCTTT	CASSLTSRGPYTEAFF
-	TRBD1	TRBV28	TRBJ1-4	TGTGCCAGCAGTTTGGGTGGGGCAGGGGGAAGAGAAAAACTGTTTTTT	CASSLGGAGGREKLFF
few	-	TRBV29-1	TRBJ1-4	TGCAGCGCGCAGGCAACTAATGAAAAACTGTTTTTT	CSAQATNEKLFF
-	TRBD1	TRBV20-1	TRBJ2-7	TGCAGTGCTAGAGAGGGACAGGGCACCTACGAGCAGTACTTC	CSAREGQGTYEQYF
few	-	TRBV4-1	TRBJ2-1	TGCGCCAGCAGCCAAGATACTACCAGGGATGATTACAATGAGCAGTTCTTC	CASSQDTTRDDYNEQFF
few	-	TRBV10-3	TRBJ2-1	TGTGCCATCAGGCAGGGAGAGGCGGACAATGAGCAGTTCTTC	CAIRQGEADNEQFF
-	-	TRBV10-3	TRBJ2-2	TGTGCCGCCAGACTAACTACCGGGGAGCTGTTTTTT	CAARLTTGELFF
many	TRBD1	TRBV5-1	TRBJ1-6	TGCGCCAGCAGCCAGCAGGGGGAGAATTCACCCCTCCACTTT	CASSQQGENSPLHF
-	TRBD2	TRBV30	TRBJ2-7	TGTGCCCTGATACCCGGGACTAGCGGGAGGAGTTCGTACGAGCAGTACTTC	CALIPGTSGRSSYEQYF
few	-	TRBV5-1	TRBJ2-1	TGCGCCAGCAGCTTGGGGTCAAAGGGTAATGAGCAGTTCTTC	CASSLGSKGNEQFF
once	TRBD1	TRBV11-2	TRBJ2-1	TGTGCCAGCAGCTTAGAGAGGGGGCAGGTCTACAATGAGCAGTTCTTC	CASSLERGQVYNEQFF
-	-	TRBV6-5	TRBJ2-5	TGTGCCAGCAGTTACTCCGCCACAGGTCTGGGGGAGACCCAGTACTTC	CASSYSATGLGETQYF
-	-	TRBV10-3	TRBJ2-2	TGTGCCATCAGCGCAAGAGGATTTCTGAACACCGGGGAGCTGTTTTTT	CAISARGFLNTGELFF